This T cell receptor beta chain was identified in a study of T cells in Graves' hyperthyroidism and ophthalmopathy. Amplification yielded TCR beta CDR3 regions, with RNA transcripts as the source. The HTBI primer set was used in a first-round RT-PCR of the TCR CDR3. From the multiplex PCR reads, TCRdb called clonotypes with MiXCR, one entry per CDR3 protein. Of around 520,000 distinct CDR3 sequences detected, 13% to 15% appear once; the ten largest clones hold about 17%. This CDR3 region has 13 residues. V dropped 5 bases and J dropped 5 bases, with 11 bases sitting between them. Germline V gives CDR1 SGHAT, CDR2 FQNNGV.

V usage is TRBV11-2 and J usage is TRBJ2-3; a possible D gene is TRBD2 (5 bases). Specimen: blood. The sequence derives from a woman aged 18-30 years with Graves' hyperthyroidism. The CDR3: CASSPTAGDTQYF. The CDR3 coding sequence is TGTGCCAGCAGCCCGACGGCGGGAGATACGCAGTATTTT.